The 14 T cell receptor beta chains given below trace back to one sample, sequenced in a study of blood T cell repertoires in COVID-19. The protocol was immunoSEQ multiplex PCR, while the TCRdb copy is restricted to in-frame clones and leaves out a portion. The table records approximately 63,000 clones, 70% to 85% of them present only once. The specimen sequenced was peripheral blood. All receptors come from a woman in her seventies with acute or convalescent COVID-19.

The chain has TRBV6-2 or TRBV6-3 and TRBJ1-5; 9 bases line up with TRBD1. The CDR3 consists of 14 residues. Germline trimming cut 5 bases from V and 4 bases from J; bases unmatched to any gene: 3. Germline assignment: CDR1 MNHEY and CDR2 SVGEGT. DNA of the CDR3: TGTGCCAGCAGTGGACAGGGGTCGAATCAGCCCCAGCATTTT. It translates to CASSGQGSNQPQHF.

The chain combines TRBV12-1 with TRBJ1-1; the DNA was not compared with TRBD1, the D call given in the table. TRBV12-1 represents a pseudogene. The CDR3 extends over 13 amino acids. The CDR3 is CASKWSGGCEAFF. CDR3 nucleotides: TGTGCCAGCAAGTGGTCAGGGGGTTGTGAAGCTTTCTTT.

The chain employs TRBV2 and TRBJ2-5, with 7 bases that match TRBD2. The J segment lost 5 bases and the V segment lost 4 bases, leaving 7 bases of the junction unmatched. This CDR3 contains 14 residues. The germline V gene encodes CDR1 SNHLY and CDR2 FYNNEI. CDR3 loop: CASSAGTIGETQYF. CDR3 nucleotides: TGTGCCAGCAGTGCCGGGACTATTGGGGAGACCCAGTACTTC.

The CDR3 DNA sequence: TGTGCCAGCTCACCAAGGGAGTTTCCTCGTCAAGAGACCCAGTACTTC. Its protein is CASSPREFPRQETQYF. V is TRBV18 and J is TRBJ2-5; TRBD2 might be the D (5 bases). There are 16 residues in the CDR3. V shed 2 bases and J shed 2 bases, with 15 bases lying between them. Looked up from germline, CDR1 is KGHSH and CDR2 is LQKENI.

The chain employs TRBV4-2 and TRBJ2-2, with 9 positions matching TRBD1. Trimming took 3 bases from V and 5 from J; bases not matched to a gene: 10. The CDR3 spans 17 residues. The germline gives CDR1 LGHNA, CDR2 YNFKEQ. This CDR3 reads CASSQGTGGTGTGELFF. The CDR3 DNA sequence: TGTGCCAGCAGCCAGGGGACCGGGGGGACAGGGACCGGGGAGCTGTTTTTT.

V is TRBV7-8 and J is TRBJ2-5; a weak D match, TRBD1 (6 bases). From germline, CDR1 is SGHVS and CDR2 FQNEAQ. V lost 5 bases and J 3 bases, leaving 10 bases between the germline ends. The CDR3 is made up of 13 amino acids. This CDR3 reads CASSPGQKETQYF. The CDR3 DNA is TGTGCCAGCAGCCCTGGACAGAAAGAGACCCAGTACTTC. The variable domain in full, completed from reference TRBV7-8 and TRBJ2-5, reads GAGVSQSPRYKVAKRGQDVALRCDPISGHVSLFWYQQALGQGPEFLTYFQNEAQLDKSGLPSDRFFAERPEGSVSTLKIQRTQQEDSAVYLCASSPGQKETQYFGPGTRLLVL.

The chain joins TRBV18 to TRBJ1-1; D perhaps matches TRBD1 (5 bases). V was clipped by 5 bases and J by 8 bases, with 18 bases between them. Germline V CDR1 and CDR2: KGHSH, LQKENI. CDR3 size: 14 residues. The CDR3 loop reads CASSARDSRNEAFF. The CDR3, as DNA: TGTGCCAGCTCAGCCCGGGACTCCCGGAACGAAGCTTTCTTT.

The chain couples TRBV7-3 to TRBJ1-1; unclear D gene. The CDR3 runs 13 residues. CDR1 and CDR2 (germline): SGHTA, FQGTGA. Trimming cost V 6 bases and J 3 bases, with 11 bases left between them. CDR3 sequence: CASSRRADTEAFF. The CDR3 DNA sequence: TGTGCCAGCAGTCGGAGGGCGGACACTGAAGCTTTCTTT.

This sequence joins TRBV7-6 and TRBJ2-5, with 8 positions matching TRBD2. Per the germline V gene, CDR1 is SGHVS and CDR2 is FNYEAQ. The V gene end was trimmed by 2 bases and the J gene end by 2 bases; junction bases not matched to a gene: 19. This CDR3 is built from 20 residues. The CDR3 protein is CASSLKLSYVGGAYQETQYF. The DNA of the CDR3 is TGTGCCAGCAGCTTAAAGTTGAGTTACGTCGGGGGGGCATATCAAGAGACCCAGTACTTC.

The CDR3 region has the DNA TGTGCCAGCAGACGCGACAGGACCCTCTCCTACGAGCAGTACTTC. Protein sequence: CASRRDRTLSYEQYF. The rearrangement uses TRBV2 and TRBJ2-7; tentatively, D is TRBD1 (6 bases). Between the trimmed V and J ends, which lost 6 bases and 0 bases, there was a span of 15 bases. Germline-derived CDR1 and CDR2 are SNHLY and FYNNEI. This CDR3 is built from 15 residues.

The rearrangement links TRBV6-2 or TRBV6-3 to TRBJ2-7; 10 nucleotides line up with TRBD2. Looked up from germline, CDR1 is MNHEY and CDR2 is SVGEGT. This CDR3 comprises 14 residues. J gave up 2 bases and V 2 bases, and 0 bases lay outside the gene matches. DNA for the CDR3: TGTGCCAGCAGTTACGGACTAGCGGCCTACGAGCAGTACTTC. It is translated as CASSYGLAAYEQYF.

This chain connects TRBV5-1 to TRBJ1-2, with 11 bases identical to TRBD1. Germline V CDR1 and CDR2: SGHRS, YFSETQ. The CDR3 has 14 residues. Trimming at V came to 4 bases and at J to 4 bases, leaving 3 bases not matched to a gene. CDR3 residues: CASSTGQGGYGYTF. CDR3 DNA sequence: TGCGCCAGCAGCACGGGACAGGGGGGCTATGGCTACACCTTC.

The count of this clone is one. The chain carries TRBV5-1 and TRBJ2-7, with D possibly being TRBD1 (5 bases). Germline CDR1 is SGHRS and CDR2 is YFSETQ. Trimming stripped 2 bases from V and 3 bases from J, with 6 bases between. CDR3 length equals 12 residues. The CDR3 is CASSFQGYEQYF. DNA for the CDR3: TGCGCCAGCAGCTTCCAGGGCTACGAGCAGTACTTC.

The V call is TRBV7-2, the J call TRBJ2-3, with TRBD2 as a possible D gene (7 bases). From germline, CDR1 is SGHTA and CDR2 FQGNSA. Trimming took 6 bases from V and 5 from J, leaving 15 bases between them. This CDR3 is built from 14 residues. The chain's CDR3 is CASRGGGRVDTQYF. The CDR3 DNA reads TGTGCCAGCAGAGGGGGGGGCAGGGTAGATACGCAGTATTTT.